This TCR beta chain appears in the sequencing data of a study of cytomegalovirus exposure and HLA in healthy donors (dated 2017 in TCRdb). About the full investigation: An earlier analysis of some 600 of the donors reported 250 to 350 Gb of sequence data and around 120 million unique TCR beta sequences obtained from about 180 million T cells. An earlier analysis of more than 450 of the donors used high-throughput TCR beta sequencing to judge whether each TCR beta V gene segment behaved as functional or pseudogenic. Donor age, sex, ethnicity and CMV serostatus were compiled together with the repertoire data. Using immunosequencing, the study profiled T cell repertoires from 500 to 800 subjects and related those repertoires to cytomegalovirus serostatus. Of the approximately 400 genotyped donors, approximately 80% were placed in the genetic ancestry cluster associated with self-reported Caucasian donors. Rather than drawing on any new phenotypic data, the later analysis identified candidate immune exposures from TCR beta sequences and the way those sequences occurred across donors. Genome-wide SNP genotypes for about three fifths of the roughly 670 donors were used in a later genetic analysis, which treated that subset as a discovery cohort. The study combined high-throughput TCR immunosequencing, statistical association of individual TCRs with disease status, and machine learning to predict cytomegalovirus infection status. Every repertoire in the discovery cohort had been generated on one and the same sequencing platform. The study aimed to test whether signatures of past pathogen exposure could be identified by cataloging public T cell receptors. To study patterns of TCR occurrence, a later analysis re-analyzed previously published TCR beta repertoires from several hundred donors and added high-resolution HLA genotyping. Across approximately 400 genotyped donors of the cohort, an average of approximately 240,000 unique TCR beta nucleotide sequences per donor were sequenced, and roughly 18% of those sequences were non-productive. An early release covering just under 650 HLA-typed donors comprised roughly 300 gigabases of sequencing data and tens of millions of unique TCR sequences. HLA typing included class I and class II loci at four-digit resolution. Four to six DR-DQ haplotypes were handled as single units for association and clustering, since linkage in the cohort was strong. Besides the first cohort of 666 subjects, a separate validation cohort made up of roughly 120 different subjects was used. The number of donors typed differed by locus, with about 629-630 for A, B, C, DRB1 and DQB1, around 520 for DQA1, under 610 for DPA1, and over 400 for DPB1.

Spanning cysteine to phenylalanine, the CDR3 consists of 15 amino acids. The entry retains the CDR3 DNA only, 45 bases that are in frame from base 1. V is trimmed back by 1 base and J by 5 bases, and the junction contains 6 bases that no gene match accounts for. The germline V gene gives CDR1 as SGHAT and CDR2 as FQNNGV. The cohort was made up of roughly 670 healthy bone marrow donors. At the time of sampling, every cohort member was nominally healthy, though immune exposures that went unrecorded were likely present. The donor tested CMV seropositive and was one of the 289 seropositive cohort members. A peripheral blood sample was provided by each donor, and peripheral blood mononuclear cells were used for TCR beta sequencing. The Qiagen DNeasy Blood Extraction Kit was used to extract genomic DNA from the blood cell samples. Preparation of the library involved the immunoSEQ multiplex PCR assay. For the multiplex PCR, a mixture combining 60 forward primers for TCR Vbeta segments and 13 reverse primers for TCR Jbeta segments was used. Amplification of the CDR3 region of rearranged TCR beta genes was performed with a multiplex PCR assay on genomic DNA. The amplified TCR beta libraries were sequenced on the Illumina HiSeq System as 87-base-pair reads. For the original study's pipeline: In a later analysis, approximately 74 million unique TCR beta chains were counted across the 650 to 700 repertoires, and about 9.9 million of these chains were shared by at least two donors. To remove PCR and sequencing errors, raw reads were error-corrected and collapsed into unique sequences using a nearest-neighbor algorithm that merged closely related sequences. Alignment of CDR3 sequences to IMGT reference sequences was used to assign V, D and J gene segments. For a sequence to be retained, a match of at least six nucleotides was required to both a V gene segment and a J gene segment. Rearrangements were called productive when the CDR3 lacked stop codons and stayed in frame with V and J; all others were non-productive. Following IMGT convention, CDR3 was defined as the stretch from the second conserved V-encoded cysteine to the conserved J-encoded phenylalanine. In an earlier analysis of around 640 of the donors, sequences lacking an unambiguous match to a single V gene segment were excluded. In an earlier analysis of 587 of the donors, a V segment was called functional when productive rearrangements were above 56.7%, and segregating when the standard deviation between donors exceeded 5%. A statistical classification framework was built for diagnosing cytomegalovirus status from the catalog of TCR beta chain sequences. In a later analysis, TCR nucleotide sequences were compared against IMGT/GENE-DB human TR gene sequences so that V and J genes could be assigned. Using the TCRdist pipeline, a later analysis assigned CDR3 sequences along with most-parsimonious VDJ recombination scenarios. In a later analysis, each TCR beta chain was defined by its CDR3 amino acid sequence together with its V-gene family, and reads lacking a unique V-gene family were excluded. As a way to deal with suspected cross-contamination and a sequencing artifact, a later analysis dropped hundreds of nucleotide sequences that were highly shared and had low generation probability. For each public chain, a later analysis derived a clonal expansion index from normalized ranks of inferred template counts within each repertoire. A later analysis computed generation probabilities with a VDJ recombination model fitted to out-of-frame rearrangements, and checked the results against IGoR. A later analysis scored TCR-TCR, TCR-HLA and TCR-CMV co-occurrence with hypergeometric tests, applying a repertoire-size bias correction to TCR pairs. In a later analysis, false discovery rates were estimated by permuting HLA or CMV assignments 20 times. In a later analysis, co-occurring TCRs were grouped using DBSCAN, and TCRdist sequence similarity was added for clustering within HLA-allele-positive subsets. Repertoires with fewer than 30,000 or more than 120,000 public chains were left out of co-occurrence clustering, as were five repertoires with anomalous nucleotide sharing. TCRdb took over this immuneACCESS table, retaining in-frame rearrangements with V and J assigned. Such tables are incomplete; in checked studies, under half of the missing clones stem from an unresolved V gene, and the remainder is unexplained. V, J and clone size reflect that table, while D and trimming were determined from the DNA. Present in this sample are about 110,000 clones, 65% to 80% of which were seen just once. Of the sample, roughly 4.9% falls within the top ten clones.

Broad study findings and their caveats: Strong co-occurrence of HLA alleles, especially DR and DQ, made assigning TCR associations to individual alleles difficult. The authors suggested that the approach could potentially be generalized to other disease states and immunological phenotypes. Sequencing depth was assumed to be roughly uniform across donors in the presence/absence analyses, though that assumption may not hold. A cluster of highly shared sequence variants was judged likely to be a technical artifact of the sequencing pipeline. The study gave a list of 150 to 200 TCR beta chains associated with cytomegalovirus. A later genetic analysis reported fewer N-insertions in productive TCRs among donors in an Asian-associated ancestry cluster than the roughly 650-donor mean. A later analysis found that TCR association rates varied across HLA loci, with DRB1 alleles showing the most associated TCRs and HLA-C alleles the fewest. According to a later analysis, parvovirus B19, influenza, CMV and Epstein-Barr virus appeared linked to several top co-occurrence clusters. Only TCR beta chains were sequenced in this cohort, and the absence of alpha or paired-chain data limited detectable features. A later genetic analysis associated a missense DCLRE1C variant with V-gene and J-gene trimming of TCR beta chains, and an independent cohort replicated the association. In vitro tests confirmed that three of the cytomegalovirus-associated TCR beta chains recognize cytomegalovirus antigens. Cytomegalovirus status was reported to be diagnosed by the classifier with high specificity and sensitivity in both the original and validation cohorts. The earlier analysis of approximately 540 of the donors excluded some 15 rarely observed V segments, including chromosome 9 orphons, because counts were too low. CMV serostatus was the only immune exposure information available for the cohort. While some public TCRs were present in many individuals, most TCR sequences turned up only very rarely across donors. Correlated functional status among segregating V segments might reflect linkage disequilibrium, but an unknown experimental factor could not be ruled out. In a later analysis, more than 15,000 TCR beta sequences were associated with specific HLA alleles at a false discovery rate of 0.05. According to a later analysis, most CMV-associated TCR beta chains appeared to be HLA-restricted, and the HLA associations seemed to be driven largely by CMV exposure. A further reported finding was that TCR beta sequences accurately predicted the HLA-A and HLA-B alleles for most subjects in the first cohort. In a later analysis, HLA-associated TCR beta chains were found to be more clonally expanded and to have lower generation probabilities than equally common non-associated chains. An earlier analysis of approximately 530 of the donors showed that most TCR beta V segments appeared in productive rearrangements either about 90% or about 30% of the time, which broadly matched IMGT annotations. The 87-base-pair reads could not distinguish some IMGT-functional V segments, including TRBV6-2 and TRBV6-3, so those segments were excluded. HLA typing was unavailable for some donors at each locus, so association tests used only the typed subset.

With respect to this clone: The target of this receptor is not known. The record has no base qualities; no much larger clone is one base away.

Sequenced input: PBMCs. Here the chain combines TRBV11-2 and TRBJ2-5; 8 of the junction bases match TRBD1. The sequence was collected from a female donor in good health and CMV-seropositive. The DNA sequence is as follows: TGTGCCAGCAGCTTAGGGAGGACAGGGCGGGAGACCCAGTACTTC. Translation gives CASSLGRTGRETQYF.